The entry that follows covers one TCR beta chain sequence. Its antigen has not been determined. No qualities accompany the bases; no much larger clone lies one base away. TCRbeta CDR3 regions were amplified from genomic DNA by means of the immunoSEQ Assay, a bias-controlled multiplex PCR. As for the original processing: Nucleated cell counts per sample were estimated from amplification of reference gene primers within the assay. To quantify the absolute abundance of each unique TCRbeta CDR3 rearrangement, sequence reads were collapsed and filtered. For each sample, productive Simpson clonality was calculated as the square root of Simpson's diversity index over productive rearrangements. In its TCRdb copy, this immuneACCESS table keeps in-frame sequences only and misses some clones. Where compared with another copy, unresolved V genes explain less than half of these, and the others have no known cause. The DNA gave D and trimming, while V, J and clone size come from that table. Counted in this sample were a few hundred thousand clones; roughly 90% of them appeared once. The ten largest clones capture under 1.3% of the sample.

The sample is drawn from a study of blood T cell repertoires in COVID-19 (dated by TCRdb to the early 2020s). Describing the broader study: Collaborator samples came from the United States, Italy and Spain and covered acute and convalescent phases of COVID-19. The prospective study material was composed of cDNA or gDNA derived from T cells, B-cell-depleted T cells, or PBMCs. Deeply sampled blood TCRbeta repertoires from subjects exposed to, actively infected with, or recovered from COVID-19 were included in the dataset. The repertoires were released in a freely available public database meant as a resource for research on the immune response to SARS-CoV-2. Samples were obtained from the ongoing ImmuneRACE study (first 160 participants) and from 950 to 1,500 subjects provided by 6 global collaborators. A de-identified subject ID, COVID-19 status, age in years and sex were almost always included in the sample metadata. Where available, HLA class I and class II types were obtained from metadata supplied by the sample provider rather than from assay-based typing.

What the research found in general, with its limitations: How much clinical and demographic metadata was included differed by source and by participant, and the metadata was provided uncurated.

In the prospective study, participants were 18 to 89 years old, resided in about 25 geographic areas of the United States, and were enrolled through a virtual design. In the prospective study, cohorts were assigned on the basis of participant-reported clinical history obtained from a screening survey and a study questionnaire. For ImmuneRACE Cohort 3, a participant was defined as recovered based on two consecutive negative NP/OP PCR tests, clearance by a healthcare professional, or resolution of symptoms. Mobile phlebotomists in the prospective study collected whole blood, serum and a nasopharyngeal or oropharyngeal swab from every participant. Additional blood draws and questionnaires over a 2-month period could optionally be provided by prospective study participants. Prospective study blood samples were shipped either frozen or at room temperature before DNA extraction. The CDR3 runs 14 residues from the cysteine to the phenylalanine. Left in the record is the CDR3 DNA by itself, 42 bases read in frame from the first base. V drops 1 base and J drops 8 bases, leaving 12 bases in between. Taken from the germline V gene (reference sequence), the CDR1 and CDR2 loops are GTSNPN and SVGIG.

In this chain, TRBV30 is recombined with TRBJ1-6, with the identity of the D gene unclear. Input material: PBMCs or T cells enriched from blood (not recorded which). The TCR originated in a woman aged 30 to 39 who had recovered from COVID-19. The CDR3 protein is CAWSARREDSPLHF. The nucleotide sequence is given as TGTGCCTGGAGTGCTCGACGGGAAGATTCACCCCTCCACTTT.